This T cell receptor (beta chain) was profiled in a study of blood T cells in healthy people across ages (dated by TCRdb to 2013 to 2016). Background on the whole study: In model experiments, roughly one uniquely barcoded TCR beta cDNA molecule per two T cells was captured by template switching. To track age-related changes in TCR beta repertoire diversity, the study relied on deep sequencing normalized with unique cDNA molecular identifiers. Four age groups were formed from the donors: young (average approximately 15 years), middle-aged (around 39), aged (around 68) and long-lived (less than 85). To avoid experimental bias, donors of different ages were distributed randomly across sequencing lanes. The study analyzed two additional independent replicas of 1 million unique cDNA reads from the same blood draw for two donors, one aged 18 to 29 and one aged 80 or older.

Receptors were amplified or captured by 5' RACE. This sample was sequenced with an Illumina HiSeq 2500. A second PCR of roughly 7 to 11 cycles was performed with a sample-barcoded 5' primer and a J-beta primer mix. Each TCR beta cDNA molecule received a unique molecular identifier from a template-switch 5' adaptor carrying 12 random nucleotides. Each sample yielded at least 3 million CDR3-containing paired-end reads. First-strand cDNA was synthesized from all RNA with the Mint cDNA synthesis kit, primed by a TRBC-specific oligonucleotide. After uracil-DNA glycosylase treatment, a first 18-cycle PCR used universal primers M1SS and BC2_uni_R on all cDNA. The original methods were these. For normalization, 1 million high-quality reads, each with a distinct molecular identifier, were randomly selected from each sample. Reads with shared molecular identifiers were discarded instead of being binned into consensus sequences. MiTCR, set to a Q25 quality threshold and the strictest error-elimination algorithm, was used for CDR3 identification, clonotype clustering and error correction. A nonparametric unseen species model with Euler transformation was used to estimate a lower bound on total TCR beta diversity. Through fastp at Q25 and MiXCR, TCRdb rebuilt clones from the public reads, retaining in-frame beta chains. Rows are combined by CDR3 protein, so each entry shows the most common genes and DNA. The V and J calls come from TCRdb's annotation, not from the publication. The sample contains over 950,000 distinct CDR3 sequences, around two fifths of them found a single time. Around 13% of the sample is held by the ten biggest clonotypes.

Looking up the germline V gene yields CDR1 SGHTA and CDR2 FQGNSA. The CDR3 numbers 14 residues from cysteine through phenylalanine. This entry keeps only the CDR3 DNA: 42 bases, framed from base 1. V is pared back by 5 bases and J by 3 bases, with 13 bases lying between the germline termini. Donors were a few dozen systemically healthy Caucasian individuals from Russia aged roughly 6 to 90 years. Each donor gave about 9.7 milliliters of peripheral blood, drawn into EDTA-treated Vacutainer tubes. Ficoll-Paque density-gradient centrifugation was used to isolate PBMCs, with at least 7 million per sample. Total RNA, at least 6 micrograms per sample, was extracted from PBMCs with Trizol reagent. For every donor, flow cytometry on a PBMC aliquot measured the percentage of naive CD45RAhigh/CD27high T cells. Paper-wide results and their limitations: Donor CMV infection status was unknown, potentially confounding age-related changes in expanded clonotypes. Estimates of total diversity based on one million sequenced T cells were regarded as lower bounds and as underestimates. Conclusive comparison of naive and antigen-experienced compartments was prevented by the profiling of bulk unsorted PBMCs. Observed TCR beta diversity per million T cells fell roughly linearly with age, and a significant reduction was already apparent by age around 40. There was a strong correlation between observed TCR beta diversity and the percentage of naive T cells measured by flow cytometry. Compared with the aged group, more naive CD4+ T cells, fewer expanded clones and increased TCR diversity were shown by the long-lived group, suggesting age selection.

Details on this clonotype: There is no known antigen for this receptor. There are no base qualities to consult, and no much larger clone falls within one base.

The clonotype was recovered from a man between 18 and 35 years old in good health. The V gene is TRBV7-2 and the J gene is TRBJ1-1; TRBD1 is perhaps the D gene, given 6 matching bases. What was sequenced was blood. In nucleotides, the sequence is TGTGCCAGCAGCGTCAGGGGCCGGGACACTGAAGCTTTCTTT. Its amino acids are CASSVRGRDTEAFF.